A single sample is the source of the 22 T cell receptor beta chains below, sequenced in a study of T-cell reconstitution after alpha-beta-depleted transplantation in children (dated by TCRdb to about 2016). Library creation used PCR. Data came from an Illumina HiSeq 2500. Molecular barcoding was employed in the preparation of TCR libraries, with unique molecular identifiers being used to normalize TCRbeta repertoire quantification. The public reads were reprocessed in TCRdb via fastp at Q25 and MiXCR, keeping in-frame beta chains. Records with the same CDR3 protein are collapsed into one entry carrying the most frequent genes and DNA. The sample table contains about 440,000 distinct CDR3 sequences; only one count was recorded for approximately 42% of them. The ten largest clones capture 27% of the sample. This sample's treatment or condition label indicates: allogeneic hematopoietic cell transplantation with graft depleted of TCRalphabeta T cells and CD19 B cells.

Sample: PBMCs, taken before TCRalphabeta/CD19-depleted stem cell transplant. Every receptor here comes from a girl aged 2 to 10 with aplastic anemia, due to receive a stem cell transplant.

CDR3 coding DNA: TGTGCCAGCTCACCACTAGAGAGTCAGGGGAACATTCAGTACTTC. This codes for CASSPLESQGNIQYF. The genes are TRBV18 and TRBJ2-4; perhaps TRBD1 as D (6 bases). V was trimmed by 1 base and J by 7 bases, leaving 14 bases between them. There are 15 residues in the CDR3. CDR1 is KGHSH and CDR2 is LQKENI in the germline V gene.

This clonotype was seen at least ten times. The CDR3 loop is CASSRSTYPNYGYTF. CDR3 bases: TGTGCCAGCAGCCGATCGACTTACCCAAACTATGGCTACACCTTC. The chain combines TRBV5-6 with TRBJ1-2; no reliable D call. The germline CDR1 and CDR2 sequences are SGHDT and YYEEEE. This CDR3 contains 15 residues. The V and J ends lost 4 bases and 2 bases respectively, with 15 bases between them.

The chain is built from TRBV4-2 and TRBJ1-1; 10 nucleotides agree with TRBD1. The germline gives CDR1 LGHNA, CDR2 YNFKEQ. CDR3 length: 17 residues. Trimming took 1 base from V and 0 from J; bases not matched to a gene: 5. Here the CDR3 DNA reads TGTGCCAGCAGCCAAGGGACAGGGGGGGGCGTGAACACTGAAGCTTTCTTT. It specifies CASSQGTGGGVNTEAFF.

This clonotype was recorded at least ten times. In DNA form, the CDR3 reads TGTGCCAGCAGCCGTACTAGCGGGAGCACCTACAATGAGCAGTTCTTC. As protein: CASSRTSGSTYNEQFF. The gene calls are TRBV6-2 or TRBV6-3 and TRBJ2-1; 11 bases fit TRBD2. The germline gives CDR1 MNHEY, CDR2 SVGEGT. J gave up 2 bases and V 6 bases, and 6 bases lay outside the gene matches. CDR3 length: 16 residues.

The chain carries TRBV2 and TRBJ2-7; 8 bases are shared with TRBD1. This CDR3 is 14 amino acids long. Germline V gene lookup returns CDR1 SNHLY and CDR2 FYNNEI. V was pared by 4 bases and J by 3 bases, with 5 bases of the junction left unmatched. CDR3 amino acids: CASSVAGGDYEQYF. The CDR3 DNA follows: TGTGCCAGCAGTGTGGCAGGGGGCGACTACGAGCAGTACTTC.

This clonotype was seen ten or more times. The V and J genes are TRBV5-1 and TRBJ2-3; D unclear. Trimming cost V 0 bases and J 2 bases, with 7 bases left between them. The CDR3 loop spans 14 amino acids. Germline CDR1 is SGHRS and CDR2 is YFSETQ. The CDR3 reads CASSLETDTDTQYF. The DNA of the CDR3 is TGCGCCAGCAGCTTGGAAACTGACACAGATACGCAGTATTTT.

This clonotype has ten or more counts. The chain is built from TRBV12-3 or TRBV12-4 and TRBJ2-2; 7 bases fit TRBD2. This CDR3 is built from 15 residues. V trimming: 3 bases; J trimming: 7 bases; junction bases outside the gene matches: 8. CDR3 region: CASSFARLAIGELFF. The CDR3, as DNA: TGTGCCAGCAGTTTCGCGAGACTAGCAATCGGGGAGCTGTTTTTT.

The chain combines TRBV6-2 or TRBV6-3 with TRBJ2-2; maybe TRBD2 (6 bases). The germline V gene encodes CDR1 MNHEY and CDR2 SVGEGT. The V gene lost 6 bases and the J gene lost 7 bases, with 21 bases spanning the gap. The CDR3 contains 16 residues. The CDR3 DNA follows: TGTGCCAGCAGGAACACCGGGACTCGGCGCTTCGGGGAGCTGTTTTTT. Its protein product is CASRNTGTRRFGELFF.

This clonotype appeared many times. The rearrangement links TRBV4-1 to TRBJ1-1; tentatively, D is TRBD1 (6 bases). This CDR3 is 16 amino acids long. The V and J ends lost 2 bases and 0 bases respectively, with 13 bases between them. Germline CDR1 and CDR2: MGHRA and YSYEKL. The CDR3 nucleotides are TGCGCCAGCAGCCAACTCACTGGACAGATGAACACTGAAGCTTTCTTT. This gives the protein CASSQLTGQMNTEAFF.

The sample holds one count of this clonotype. The V gene is TRBV4-2, the J gene TRBJ2-3, with D perhaps matching TRBD1 (6 bases). This CDR3 contains 15 residues. The germline V gene encodes CDR1 LGHNA and CDR2 YNFKEQ. The V end lost 7 bases, the J end lost 3 bases, and 17 bases lay between the germline ends. Here the CDR3 reads CASTDYGGSTDTQYF. Here the CDR3 DNA reads TGTGCCAGCACCGACTATGGGGGCTCTACAGATACGCAGTATTTT.

The chain is built from TRBV20-1 and TRBJ2-7, with 8 bases that match TRBD1. The CDR3 loop spans 12 amino acids. Germline values: CDR1 DFQATT, CDR2 SNEGSKA (reference sequence). V dropped 6 bases and J dropped 6; count of bases not matched to a gene: 7. CDR3 nucleotides: TGCAGTGCCCTGACAGGGGTAATCGAGCAGTACTTC. Its translation: CSALTGVIEQYF.

A single count supports this clonotype. DNA for the CDR3: TGTGCCAGCGGATTTTTGGCTGAAGCTTTCTTT. Amino acid sequence: CASGFLAEAFF. V usage is TRBV2 and J usage is TRBJ1-1; D call uncertain. Germline CDR1 reads SNHLY; CDR2 reads FYNNEI. The length of the CDR3 is 11 residues. V lost 8 bases to trimming and J lost 6 bases, with 10 bases between them.

The genes are TRBV9 and TRBJ2-3, with TRBD2 identical over 10 bases. CDR3 length: 16 residues. V lost 0 bases to trimming and J lost 5 bases; unmatched junction nucleotides: 6. Germline values: CDR1 SGDLS, CDR2 YYNGEE. CDR3 sequence reads: CASSVESGRAKDTQYF. In DNA, the CDR3 is TGTGCCAGCAGCGTAGAAAGCGGGAGGGCCAAAGATACGCAGTATTTT. The entire variable domain, with the rest obtained from reference TRBV9 and TRBJ2-3, is as follows: DSGVTQTPKHLITATGQRVTLRCSPRSGDLSVYWYQQSLDQGLQFLIQYYNGEERAKGNILERFSAQQFPDLHSELNLSSLELGDSALYFCASSVESGRAKDTQYFGPGTRLTVL.

V and J are TRBV6-2 or TRBV6-3 and TRBJ2-3; 7 bases agree with TRBD2. J was trimmed by 5 bases and V by 5 bases; bases with no gene match: 13. The germline CDR1 and CDR2 sequences are MNHEY and SVGEGT. The CDR3 has 16 residues. The CDR3 sequence: CASSTRASGAVDTQYF. The CDR3 nucleotides are TGTGCCAGCAGTACTCGGGCTAGCGGTGCCGTAGATACGCAGTATTTT.

The V call is TRBV20-1, the J call TRBJ2-7; 9 bases fit TRBD2. V was pared by 5 bases and J by 2 bases, with 7 bases of the junction left unmatched. From germline, CDR1 is DFQATT and CDR2 SNEGSKA (reference sequence). The CDR3 has 14 residues. Here the CDR3 DNA reads TGCAGTGCTCCGCAGACTAGCGGAGCCTACGAGCAGTACTTC. It encodes CSAPQTSGAYEQYF.

The V and J genes are TRBV6-1 and TRBJ2-5; TRBD2 aligns across 12 bases. Germline V gene sequence: CDR1 MNHNS, CDR2 SASEGT. The V and J ends lost 6 bases and 4 bases, in that order; junction bases with no gene match: 6. CDR3 size: 15 residues. The CDR3 spells CASSPTSGSGETQYF. The DNA for the CDR3 is TGTGCCAGCAGCCCGACTAGCGGGAGTGGAGAGACCCAGTACTTC.

At least ten counts were recorded for this clonotype. The chain joins TRBV29-1 to TRBJ2-1; D remains unclear. The CDR3 is 12 residues long. Germline V gene sequence: CDR1 SQVTM, CDR2 ANQGSEA. Deletions cut 3 bases from V and 4 bases from J, with 7 bases between. The CDR3 DNA reads as TGCAGCGTTGAGGCAGCGTACAATGAGCAGTTCTTC. Protein: CSVEAAYNEQFF.

The V gene is TRBV20-1, the J gene TRBJ2-5; TRBD1 matches 8 bases. V was pared by 6 bases and J by 5 bases, with 14 bases of the junction left unmatched. Germline values: CDR1 DFQATT, CDR2 SNEGSKA (reference sequence). The CDR3 has 15 amino acids. CDR3 DNA: TGCAGTGCACCCTCTGGACAGGGTGTATCGGAGACCCAGTACTTC. It encodes CSAPSGQGVSETQYF.

The rearrangement links TRBV4-1 to TRBJ1-2, with TRBD1 matching 7 bases. This CDR3 comprises 14 residues. With 3 bases clipped from V and 4 bases from J, the junction kept 5 bases outside the gene matches. Germline V gene sequence: CDR1 MGHRA, CDR2 YSYEKL. The CDR3 protein is CASSQSGTAYGYTF. The CDR3 nucleotides are TGCGCCAGCAGCCAGTCCGGGACAGCCTATGGCTACACCTTC.

The chain uses TRBV28 and TRBJ1-1; D possibly corresponds to TRBD1 (6 bases). CDR1 and CDR2 from the germline V gene are MDHEN and SYDVKM. The CDR3 totals 14 residues. V dropped 7 bases and J dropped 5 bases, with 17 bases sitting between them. Here the CDR3 DNA reads TGTGCCAGCACCTACACAGGGAAGTGGACTGAAGCTTTCTTT. Its translation: CASTYTGKWTEAFF.

This clonotype was detected ten times or more. The genes are TRBV6-6 and TRBJ1-2; 7 bases line up with TRBD1. The CDR3 runs to 12 residues. Germline V gene data show CDR1 as MNHNY and CDR2 as SVGAGI (reference sequence). Germline trimming cut 6 bases from V and 4 bases from J; bases unmatched to any gene: 2. CDR3: CASRGTVYGYTF. In DNA form, the CDR3 reads TGTGCCAGCAGGGGGACAGTCTATGGCTACACCTTC.

This chain links TRBV7-6 with TRBJ2-1; TRBD2 agrees at 7 bases. J lost 14 bases, V lost 5 bases, and 21 bases had no gene match. In germline, CDR1 is SGHVS, CDR2 FNYEAQ. This CDR3 comprises 16 residues. The CDR3 region is CASSPLAETLHEQEFF. The CDR3 nucleotides are TGTGCCAGCAGCCCCCTAGCGGAGACACTCCACGAACAAGAGTTCTTC. The variable domain in full, completed from reference TRBV7-6 and TRBJ2-1, reads GAGVSQSPRYKVTKRGQDVALRCDPISGHVSLYWYRQALGQGPEFLTYFNYEAQQDKSGLPNDRFSAERPEGSISTLTIQRTEQRDSAMYRCASSPLAETLHEQEFFGPGTRLTVL.